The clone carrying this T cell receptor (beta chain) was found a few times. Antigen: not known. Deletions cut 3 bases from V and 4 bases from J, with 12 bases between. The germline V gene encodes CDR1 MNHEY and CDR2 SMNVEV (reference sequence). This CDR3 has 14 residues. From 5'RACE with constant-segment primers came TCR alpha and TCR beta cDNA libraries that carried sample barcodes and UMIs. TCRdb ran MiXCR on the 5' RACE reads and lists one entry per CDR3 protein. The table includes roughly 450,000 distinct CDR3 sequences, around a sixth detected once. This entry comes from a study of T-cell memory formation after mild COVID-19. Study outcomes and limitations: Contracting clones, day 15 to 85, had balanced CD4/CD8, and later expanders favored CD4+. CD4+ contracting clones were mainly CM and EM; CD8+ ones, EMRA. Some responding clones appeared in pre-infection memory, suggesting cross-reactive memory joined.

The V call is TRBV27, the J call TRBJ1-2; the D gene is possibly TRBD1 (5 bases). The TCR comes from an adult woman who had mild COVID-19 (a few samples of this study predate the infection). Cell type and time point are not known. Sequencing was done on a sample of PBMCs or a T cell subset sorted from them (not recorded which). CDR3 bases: TGTGCCAGCAGTTTCGCCAGGGATACCTATGGCTACACCTTC. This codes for CASSFARDTYGYTF.